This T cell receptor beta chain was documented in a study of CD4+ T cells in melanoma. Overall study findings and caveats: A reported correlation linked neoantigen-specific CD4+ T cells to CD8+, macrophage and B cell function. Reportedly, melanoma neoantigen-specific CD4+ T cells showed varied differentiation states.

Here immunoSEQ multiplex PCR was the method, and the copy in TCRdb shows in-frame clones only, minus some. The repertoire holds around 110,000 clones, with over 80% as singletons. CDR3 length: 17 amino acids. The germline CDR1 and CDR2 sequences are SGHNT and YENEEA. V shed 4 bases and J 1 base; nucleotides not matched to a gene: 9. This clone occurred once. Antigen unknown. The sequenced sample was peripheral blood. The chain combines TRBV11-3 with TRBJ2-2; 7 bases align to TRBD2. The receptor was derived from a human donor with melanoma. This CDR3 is CASSSGLTSKNTGELFF. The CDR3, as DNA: TGTGCCAGCAGCTCCGGCTTGACTAGCAAGAACACCGGGGAGCTGTTTTTT. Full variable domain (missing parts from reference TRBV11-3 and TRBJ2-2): EAGVVQSPRYKIIEKKQPVAFWCNPISGHNTLYWYLQNLGQGPELLIRYENEEAVDDSQLPKDRFSAERLKGVDSTLKIQPAELGDSAVYLCASSSGLTSKNTGELFFGEGSRLTVL.